This T cell receptor beta chain was found in a study of blood T cell repertoires in COVID-19. The overall study: The United States, Italy and Spain were the sources of the acute and convalescent COVID-19 samples. In each case, the material was cDNA or gDNA derived from T cells, B-cell-depleted T cells, or PBMCs.

Under the authors' procedure: From reference gene primer amplification, estimates of nucleated cell counts were derived. Sequencing was performed with immunoSEQ multiplex PCR; in TCRdb, only in-frame clones are kept and a portion is missing. That table is the source of V, J and clone size, and D and trimming were worked out from the DNA. The table shows some 130,000 clones, with roughly 86% occurring only once. The V end was cut by 3 bases, the J end by 9 bases, with 12 bases between. The CDR3 contains 13 residues. CDR1 and CDR2 from the germline V gene are SGHNT and YENEEA. This sequence was found in a woman in her fifties or sixties who had recovered from COVID-19. The chain recombines TRBV11-3 with TRBJ2-1, with D possibly matching TRBD1 (6 bases). Sequenced input: peripheral blood. The CDR3 protein is CASSFMGAGEQFF. The DNA for the CDR3 is TGTGCCAGCAGCTTTATGGGGGCGGGTGAGCAGTTCTTC.